Below, one TCR beta chain is given with its context. The antigen this receptor binds is unknown. The sample holds no much larger clone one base away, and base qualities are not on file. This sample also contains other DNA sequences that code for the same CDR3. From the cysteine up to the phenylalanine, the CDR3 has a length of 12 residues. CDR3 DNA is the only sequence kept; it has 36 bases, read in frame from the first base. CDR1 and CDR2 were assigned from the germline V gene (reference sequence) as GTSNPN and SVGIG. Trimming takes 3 bases from V and 5 bases from J, and the germline ends sit 7 bases apart. The library was made by the immunoSEQ multiplex PCR assay. For the multiplex PCR, a mixture combining 60 forward primers for TCR Vbeta segments and 13 reverse primers for TCR Jbeta segments was used. The CDR3 region of rearranged TCR beta genes was amplified from genomic DNA with a multiplex PCR assay. On the Illumina HiSeq System, the amplified TCR beta libraries were sequenced as 87-base-pair reads. The source study handled its data this way. A later analysis tallied 75 million to 95 million unique TCR beta chains across the 660 or so repertoires, and around 12 million of those chains were shared by two or more donors. A nearest-neighbor algorithm error-corrected the raw reads and collapsed the reads into unique sequences, merging closely related sequences to remove PCR and sequencing errors. V, D and J gene segments were assigned by aligning CDR3 sequences to IMGT reference sequences. For a sequence to be retained, at least a six-nucleotide match to both a V gene segment and a J gene segment was required. Rearrangements were called productive when the CDR3 lacked stop codons and stayed in frame with V and J; all others were non-productive. CDR3 was defined by IMGT convention, running from the second conserved V-encoded cysteine to the conserved J-encoded phenylalanine. In an earlier analysis of more than 550 of the donors, sequences lacking an unambiguous match to a single V gene segment were excluded. In an earlier analysis of 450 to 750 of the donors, a V segment was called functional when productive rearrangements were above 56.7%, and segregating when the standard deviation between donors exceeded 5%. A statistical classification framework was developed to diagnose cytomegalovirus status using the catalog of TCR beta chain sequences. In a later analysis, TCR nucleotide sequences were compared against IMGT/GENE-DB human TR gene sequences so that V and J genes could be assigned. In a later analysis, CDR3 sequences and most-parsimonious VDJ recombination scenarios were assigned using the TCRdist pipeline. A later analysis defined each TCR beta chain by its CDR3 amino acid sequence plus V-gene family, and excluded reads lacking a unique V-gene family. As a way to deal with suspected cross-contamination and a sequencing artifact, a later analysis dropped roughly 620 nucleotide sequences that were highly shared and had low generation probability. In a later analysis, a clonal expansion index for each public chain was calculated from normalized within-repertoire ranks of inferred template counts. In a later analysis, generation probabilities were computed with a VDJ recombination model fitted to out-of-frame rearrangements, and the resulting probabilities were checked against IGoR. A later analysis scored TCR-TCR, TCR-HLA and TCR-CMV co-occurrence with hypergeometric tests, applying a repertoire-size bias correction to TCR pairs. To estimate false discovery rates, a later analysis permuted the HLA or CMV assignments 20 times. In a later analysis, co-occurring TCRs were grouped with DBSCAN, and TCRdist sequence similarity was added when clustering was performed within HLA-allele-positive subsets. Repertoires with fewer than 30,000 or more than 120,000 public chains, plus five repertoires with anomalous nucleotide sharing, were excluded from co-occurrence clustering. TCRdb's version of the immuneACCESS table is confined to in-frame rearrangements and falls short of the full clone set. An unresolved V gene accounts for under half of the shortfall where checked; the remainder is of unknown origin. That table is the source of V, J and clone size, and D and trimming were worked out from the DNA. The sample table shows 90,000 to 120,000 clones, and 74% are seen once. Together, the top ten hold roughly 15% of the sample.

The data originate from a study of cytomegalovirus exposure and HLA in healthy donors (dated by TCRdb to 2016 to 2017). For context, the study as a whole: In an earlier analysis of 450 to 750 of the donors, approximately 300 Gb of sequence data and some 100 million unique TCR beta sequences from about 180 million T cells were reported. A later analysis re-analyzed previously published TCR beta repertoires from 550 to 700 donors and added high-resolution HLA genotyping to study TCR occurrence patterns. Along with the roughly 710-subject first cohort, a separate validation cohort of over a hundred different subjects was used. Donor age, sex, ethnicity and CMV serostatus were collected together with the repertoire data. The number of donors typed differed by locus, with 629-630 for A, B, C, DRB1 and DQB1, 522 for DQA1, 600 to 610 for DPA1, and approximately 470 for DPB1. Both class I and class II loci were covered by HLA typing, at four-digit resolution. An earlier analysis of around 580 of the donors used high-throughput TCR beta sequencing to judge whether each TCR beta V gene segment behaved as functional or pseudogenic. To predict cytomegalovirus infection status, the study combined high-throughput TCR immunosequencing, statistical association of individual TCRs with disease status, and machine learning. An early release that covered fewer than 750 HLA-typed donors contained 300 to 350 gigabases of sequencing data and 75 million to 100 million unique TCR sequences. The aim of the study was to test whether cataloging public T cell receptors could identify signatures of past pathogen exposure. Rather than drawing on any new phenotypic data, the later analysis identified candidate immune exposures from TCR beta sequences and the way those sequences occurred across donors. Of the roughly 400 genotyped donors, 81% fell in the genetic ancestry cluster associated with self-reported Caucasian donors. Every repertoire in the discovery cohort had been generated on one and the same sequencing platform. A later genetic analysis took genome-wide SNP genotypes for about 65% of the roughly 670 donors and used that subset as a discovery cohort. Among 300 to 450 genotyped donors of the cohort, an average of approximately 250,000 unique TCR beta nucleotide sequences were sequenced per donor, roughly a sixth of them non-productive. A few DR-DQ haplotypes were treated as single units for association and clustering because of strong linkage in the cohort. The T cell repertoires of 550 to 850 subjects were profiled by immunosequencing and related to cytomegalovirus serostatus.

The research as a whole found: Because HLA typing was unavailable for some donors at each locus, only the typed subset was used in association tests. Some IMGT-functional V segments, including TRBV6-2 and TRBV6-3, could not be told apart with the 87-base-pair reads, so those segments were excluded. It was suggested by the authors that the approach could potentially be generalized to other disease states and immunological phenotypes. Correlated functional status among segregating V segments might reflect linkage disequilibrium, but an unknown experimental factor could not be ruled out. Only TCR beta chains were sequenced in this cohort, and the absence of alpha or paired-chain data limited detectable features. Immune exposure information for the cohort was limited to CMV serostatus. In a later genetic analysis, a missense DCLRE1C variant was associated with V-gene and J-gene trimming of TCR beta chains, and the association was replicated in an independent cohort. When HLA alleles, especially DR and DQ, strongly co-occurred, attributing TCR associations to individual alleles was difficult. In a later analysis, HLA-associated TCR beta chains were found to be more clonally expanded and to have lower generation probabilities than equally common non-associated chains. In a later genetic analysis, fewer N-insertions in productive TCRs were reported among donors in an Asian-associated ancestry cluster than the roughly 700-donor mean. At a false discovery rate of 0.05, a later analysis linked fewer than 20,000 TCR beta sequences to specific HLA alleles. Most CMV-associated TCR beta chains appeared to be HLA-restricted in a later analysis, and the HLA associations seemed to be driven largely by CMV exposure. According to a later analysis, parvovirus B19, influenza, CMV and Epstein-Barr virus appeared linked to several top co-occurrence clusters. The classifier was reported to diagnose cytomegalovirus status with high specificity and sensitivity in both the original and validation cohorts. A total of 164 TCR beta chains were listed by the study as associated with cytomegalovirus. A cluster of highly shared sequence variants was judged likely to be a technical artifact of the sequencing pipeline. Most TCR sequences were observed very rarely across donors, whereas some public TCRs were present in many individuals. Broadly in line with IMGT annotations, most TCR beta V segments showed up in productive rearrangements about 87% or about 30% of the time in an earlier analysis of approximately 600 of the donors. A further reported finding was that TCR beta sequences accurately predicted the HLA-A and HLA-B alleles for most subjects in the first cohort. The presence/absence analyses assumed that sequencing depth was roughly uniform across donors, and that assumption may not be true. In vitro tests confirmed that a few of the cytomegalovirus-associated TCR beta chains recognize cytomegalovirus antigens. Some 15 rarely observed V segments, including chromosome 9 orphons, were excluded from the earlier analysis of several hundred of the donors because counts were too low. In a later analysis, the rate of TCR association differed among HLA loci, with DRB1 alleles having the most associated TCRs and HLA-C alleles having the fewest.

The cohort was made up of 500 to 850 healthy bone marrow donors. All cohort members were sampled while nominally healthy, although unrecorded immune exposures were likely present. The donor was CMV seropositive and belonged to the group of a few hundred seropositive cohort members. A peripheral blood sample was collected from each donor, and TCR beta sequencing was performed on peripheral blood mononuclear cells. The Qiagen DNeasy Blood Extraction Kit was used to extract genomic DNA from the blood cell samples. The V gene is TRBV30 and the J gene is TRBJ2-2; TRBD1 is perhaps the D gene, given 5 matching bases. This TCR came from a woman between 40 and 50 years old in good health and CMV-seropositive. The sequenced sample was PBMCs. The DNA sequence is given as TGTGCCTGGAGCGCAGGGACCGGGGAGCTGTTTTTT. Its protein product is CAWSAGTGELFF. The entire variable domain, with the stretches around the CDR3 drawn from the reference TRBV30 and TRBJ2-2 proteins, is SQTIHQWPATLVQPVGSPLSLECTVEGTSNPNLYWYRQAAGRGLQLLFYSVGIGQISSEVPQNLSASRPQDRQFILSSKKLLLSDSGFYLCAWSAGTGELFFGEGSRLTVL.